These 2 T cell receptor beta chains share one sample of origin, sequenced in a study of shared clonotypes between healthy human individuals. Method: immunoSEQ multiplex PCR; TCRdb's copy keeps in-frame clones and lacks some. The profile shows over a million clones, just under 99% of them singletons. Input material: naive CD4+ T cells sorted from blood. Subset specified: CD45RA+ positively selected. The source is a man aged 25-45 years in good health.

The chain uses TRBV29-1 and TRBJ2-7; D possibly corresponds to TRBD1 (5 bases). Germline values: CDR1 SQVTM, CDR2 ANQGSEA. With 7 bases removed from V and 2 bases from J, the gap between germline ends came to 27 bases. This CDR3 has 17 residues. In DNA, the CDR3 is TGCAGCGCTGTTACAACATCCCCCTTTGACAGAGCCTACGAGCAGTACTTC. It codes for CSAVTTSPFDRAYEQYF.

The gene calls are TRBV9 and TRBJ1-2; TRBD1 is a possible D gene (5 bases). Germline V gene lookup returns CDR1 SGDLS and CDR2 YYNGEE. The CDR3 loop spans 15 amino acids. Trimming shortened V by 0 bases and J by 2 bases, and 11 bases separated the two germline ends. The CDR3 nucleotides read TGTGCCAGCAGCGTAGAGGTGACAGAAAACTATGGCTACACCTTC. Its translation: CASSVEVTENYGYTF.